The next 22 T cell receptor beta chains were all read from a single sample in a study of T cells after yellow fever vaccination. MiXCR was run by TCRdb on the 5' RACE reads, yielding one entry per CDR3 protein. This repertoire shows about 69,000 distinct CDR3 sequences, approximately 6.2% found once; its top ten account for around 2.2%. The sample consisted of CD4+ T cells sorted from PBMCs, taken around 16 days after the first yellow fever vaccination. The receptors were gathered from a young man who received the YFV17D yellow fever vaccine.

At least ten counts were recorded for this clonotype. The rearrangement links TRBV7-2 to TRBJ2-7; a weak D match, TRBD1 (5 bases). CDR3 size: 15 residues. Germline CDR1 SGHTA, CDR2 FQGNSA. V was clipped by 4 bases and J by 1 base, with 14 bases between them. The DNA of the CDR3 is TGTGCCAGCAGCTCCCAGGGCTCGCAGTCCTACGAGCAGTACTTC. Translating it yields CASSSQGSQSYEQYF.

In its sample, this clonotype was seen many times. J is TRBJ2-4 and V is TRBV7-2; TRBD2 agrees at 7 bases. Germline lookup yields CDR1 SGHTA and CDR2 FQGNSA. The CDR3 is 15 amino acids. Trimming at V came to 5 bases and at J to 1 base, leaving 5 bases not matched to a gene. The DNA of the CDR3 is TGTGCCAGCAGCAGGGACTACGGGGCCAAAAACATTCAGTACTTC. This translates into CASSRDYGAKNIQYF.

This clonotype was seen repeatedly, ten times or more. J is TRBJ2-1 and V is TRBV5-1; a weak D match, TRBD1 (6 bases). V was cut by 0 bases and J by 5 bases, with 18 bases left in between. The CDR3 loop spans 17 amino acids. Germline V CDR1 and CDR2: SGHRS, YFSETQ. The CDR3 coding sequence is TGCGCCAGCAGCTTGGAAGGGCAGGGGCGGAAAGACAATGAGCAGTTCTTC. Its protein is CASSLEGQGRKDNEQFF.

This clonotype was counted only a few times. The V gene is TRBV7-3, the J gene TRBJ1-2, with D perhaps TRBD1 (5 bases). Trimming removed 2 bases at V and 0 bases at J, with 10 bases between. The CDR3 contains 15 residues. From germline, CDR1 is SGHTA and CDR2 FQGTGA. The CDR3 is CASSLEAGANYGYTF. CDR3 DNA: TGTGCCAGCAGCTTAGAGGCGGGGGCTAACTATGGCTACACCTTC.

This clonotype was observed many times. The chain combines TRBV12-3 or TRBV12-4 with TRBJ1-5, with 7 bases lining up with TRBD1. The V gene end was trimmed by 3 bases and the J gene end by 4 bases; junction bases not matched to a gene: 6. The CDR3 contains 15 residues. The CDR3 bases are TGTGCCAGCAGTTTTAGGACAGGTCGAAATCAGCCCCAGCATTTT. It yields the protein CASSFRTGRNQPQHF.

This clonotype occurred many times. The CDR3 DNA follows: TGTGCCTGGAGCCAAGGGGGTGACACTGAAGCTTTCTTT. Its translation: CAWSQGGDTEAFF. The rearrangement links TRBV30 to TRBJ1-1; the D gene is possibly TRBD1 (6 bases). Per germline, CDR1 GTSNPN and CDR2 SVGIG (reference sequence). V was pared by 3 bases and J by 3 bases, with 11 bases between. This CDR3 spans 13 amino acids.

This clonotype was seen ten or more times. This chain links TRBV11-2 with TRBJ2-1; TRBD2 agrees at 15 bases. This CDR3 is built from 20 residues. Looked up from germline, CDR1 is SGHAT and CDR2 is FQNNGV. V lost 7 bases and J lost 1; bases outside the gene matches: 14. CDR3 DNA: TGTGCCAGCACCCACCCTACCGGGACTAGCGGGGGGTCTTCCTACAATGAGCAGTTCTTC. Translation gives CASTHPTGTSGGSSYNEQFF.

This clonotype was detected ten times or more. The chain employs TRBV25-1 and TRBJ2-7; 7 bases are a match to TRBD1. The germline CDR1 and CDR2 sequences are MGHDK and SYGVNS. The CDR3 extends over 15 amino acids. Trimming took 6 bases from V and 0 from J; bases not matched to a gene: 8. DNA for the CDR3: TGTGCCAGCAGCCCCAGTGACAGGGCCTCCTACGAGCAGTACTTC. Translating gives CASSPSDRASYEQYF.

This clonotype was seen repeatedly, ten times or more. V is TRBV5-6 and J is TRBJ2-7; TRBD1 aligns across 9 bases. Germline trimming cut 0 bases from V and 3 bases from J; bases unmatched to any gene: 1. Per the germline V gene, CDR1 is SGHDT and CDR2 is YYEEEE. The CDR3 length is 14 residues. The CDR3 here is CASSLDRGLYEQYF. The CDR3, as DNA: TGTGCCAGCAGCTTGGACAGGGGGCTCTACGAGCAGTACTTC. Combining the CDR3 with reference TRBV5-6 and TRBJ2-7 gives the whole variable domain DAGVTQSPTHLIKTRGQQVTLRCSPKSGHDTVSWYQQALGQGPQFIFQYYEEEERQRGNFPDRFSGHQFPNYSSELNVNALLLGDSALYLCASSLDRGLYEQYFGPGTRLTVT.

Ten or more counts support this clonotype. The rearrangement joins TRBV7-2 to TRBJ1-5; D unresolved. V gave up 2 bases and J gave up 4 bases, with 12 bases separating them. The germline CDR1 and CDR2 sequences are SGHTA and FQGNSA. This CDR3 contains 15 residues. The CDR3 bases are TGTGCCAGCAGCTTATATCGGTCTCCAAATCAGCCCCAGCATTTT. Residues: CASSLYRSPNQPQHF.

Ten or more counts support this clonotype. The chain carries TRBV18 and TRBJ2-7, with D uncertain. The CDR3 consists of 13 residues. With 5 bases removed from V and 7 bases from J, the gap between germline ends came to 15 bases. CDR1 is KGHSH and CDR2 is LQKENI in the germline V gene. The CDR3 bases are TGTGCCAGCTCATCTATCCTTCTATGGGAGCAGTACTTC. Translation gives CASSSILLWEQYF.

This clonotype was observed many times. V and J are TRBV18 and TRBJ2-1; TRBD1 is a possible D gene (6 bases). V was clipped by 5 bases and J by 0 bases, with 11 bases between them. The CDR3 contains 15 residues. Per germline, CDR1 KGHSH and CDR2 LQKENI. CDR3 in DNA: TGTGCCAGCTCATTCCAGGGGTACTCCTACAATGAGCAGTTCTTC. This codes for CASSFQGYSYNEQFF.

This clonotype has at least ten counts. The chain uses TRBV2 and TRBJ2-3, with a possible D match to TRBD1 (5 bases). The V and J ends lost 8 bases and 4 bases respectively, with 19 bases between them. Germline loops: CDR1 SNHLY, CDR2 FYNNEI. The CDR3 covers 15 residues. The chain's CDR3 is CASDGHKNRPDTQYF. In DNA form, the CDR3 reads TGTGCCAGCGACGGACACAAAAACCGACCAGATACGCAGTATTTT.

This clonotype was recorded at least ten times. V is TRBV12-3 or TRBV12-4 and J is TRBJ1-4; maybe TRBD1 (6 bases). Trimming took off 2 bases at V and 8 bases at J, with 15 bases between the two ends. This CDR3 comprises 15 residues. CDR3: CASSLNGGMGEKLFF. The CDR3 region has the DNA TGTGCCAGCAGTTTAAACGGGGGCATGGGAGAAAAACTGTTTTTT.

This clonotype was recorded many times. The CDR3 is CASSLKGYGYTF. CDR3 in DNA: TGTGCCAGCAGTTTGAAGGGCTATGGCTACACCTTC. The chain employs TRBV28 and TRBJ1-2; D call uncertain. The CDR3 has 12 residues. The germline CDR1 and CDR2 sequences are MDHEN and SYDVKM. The V end was cut by 3 bases, the J end by 4 bases, with 6 bases between.

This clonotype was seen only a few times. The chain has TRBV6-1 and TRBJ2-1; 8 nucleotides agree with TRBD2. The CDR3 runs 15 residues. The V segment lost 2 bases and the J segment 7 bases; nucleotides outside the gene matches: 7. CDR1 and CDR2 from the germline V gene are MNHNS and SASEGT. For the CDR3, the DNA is TGTGCCAGCAGTGAACACAGCGGGGGCTTGAATGAGCAGTTCTTC. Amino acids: CASSEHSGGLNEQFF.

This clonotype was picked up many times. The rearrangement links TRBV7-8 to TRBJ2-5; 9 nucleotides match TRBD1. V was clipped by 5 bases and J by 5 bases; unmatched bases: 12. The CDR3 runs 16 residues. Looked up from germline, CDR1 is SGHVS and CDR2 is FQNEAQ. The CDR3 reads CASSPGSYRGPETQYF. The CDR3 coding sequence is TGTGCCAGCAGCCCCGGATCCTACAGGGGGCCGGAGACCCAGTACTTC. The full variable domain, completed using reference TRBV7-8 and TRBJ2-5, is GAGVSQSPRYKVAKRGQDVALRCDPISGHVSLFWYQQALGQGPEFLTYFQNEAQLDKSGLPSDRFFAERPEGSVSTLKIQRTQQEDSAVYLCASSPGSYRGPETQYFGPGTRLLVL.

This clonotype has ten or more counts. The CDR3 spells CASRTGPGNTIYF. As DNA, the CDR3 is TGTGCCAGCCGGACAGGGCCTGGAAACACCATATATTTT. The gene calls are TRBV6-1 and TRBJ1-3; 8 bases match TRBD1. This CDR3 is built from 13 residues. Unmatched junction bases numbered 2, after V lost 8 bases and J lost 2 bases. Germline-derived CDR1 and CDR2 are MNHNS and SASEGT.

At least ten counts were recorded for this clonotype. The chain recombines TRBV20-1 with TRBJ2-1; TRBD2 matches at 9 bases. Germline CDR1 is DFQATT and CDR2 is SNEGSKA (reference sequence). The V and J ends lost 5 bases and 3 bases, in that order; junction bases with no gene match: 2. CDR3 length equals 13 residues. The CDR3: CSALAGLYNEQFF. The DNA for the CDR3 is TGCAGTGCTCTAGCGGGGCTCTACAATGAGCAGTTCTTC.

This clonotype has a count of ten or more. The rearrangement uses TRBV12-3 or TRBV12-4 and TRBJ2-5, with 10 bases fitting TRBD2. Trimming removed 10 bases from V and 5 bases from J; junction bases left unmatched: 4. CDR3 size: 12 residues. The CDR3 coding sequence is TGTGCCACCAGGGGACTAGCGGAGACCCAGTACTTC. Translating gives CATRGLAETQYF.

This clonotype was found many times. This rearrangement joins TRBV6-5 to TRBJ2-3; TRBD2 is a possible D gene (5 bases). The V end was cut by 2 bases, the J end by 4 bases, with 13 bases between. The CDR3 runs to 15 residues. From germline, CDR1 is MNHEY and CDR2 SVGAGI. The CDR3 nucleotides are TGTGCCAGCAGTTACGGGCCTTTAGCGTCAGATACGCAGTATTTT. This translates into CASSYGPLASDTQYF.

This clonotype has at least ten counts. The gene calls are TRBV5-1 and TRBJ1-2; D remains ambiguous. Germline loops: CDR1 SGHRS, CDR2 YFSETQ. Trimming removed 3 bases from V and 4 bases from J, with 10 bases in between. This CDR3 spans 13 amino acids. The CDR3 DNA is TGCGCCAGCAGCTCGGGTTCCTTCTATGGCTACACCTTC. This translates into CASSSGSFYGYTF.